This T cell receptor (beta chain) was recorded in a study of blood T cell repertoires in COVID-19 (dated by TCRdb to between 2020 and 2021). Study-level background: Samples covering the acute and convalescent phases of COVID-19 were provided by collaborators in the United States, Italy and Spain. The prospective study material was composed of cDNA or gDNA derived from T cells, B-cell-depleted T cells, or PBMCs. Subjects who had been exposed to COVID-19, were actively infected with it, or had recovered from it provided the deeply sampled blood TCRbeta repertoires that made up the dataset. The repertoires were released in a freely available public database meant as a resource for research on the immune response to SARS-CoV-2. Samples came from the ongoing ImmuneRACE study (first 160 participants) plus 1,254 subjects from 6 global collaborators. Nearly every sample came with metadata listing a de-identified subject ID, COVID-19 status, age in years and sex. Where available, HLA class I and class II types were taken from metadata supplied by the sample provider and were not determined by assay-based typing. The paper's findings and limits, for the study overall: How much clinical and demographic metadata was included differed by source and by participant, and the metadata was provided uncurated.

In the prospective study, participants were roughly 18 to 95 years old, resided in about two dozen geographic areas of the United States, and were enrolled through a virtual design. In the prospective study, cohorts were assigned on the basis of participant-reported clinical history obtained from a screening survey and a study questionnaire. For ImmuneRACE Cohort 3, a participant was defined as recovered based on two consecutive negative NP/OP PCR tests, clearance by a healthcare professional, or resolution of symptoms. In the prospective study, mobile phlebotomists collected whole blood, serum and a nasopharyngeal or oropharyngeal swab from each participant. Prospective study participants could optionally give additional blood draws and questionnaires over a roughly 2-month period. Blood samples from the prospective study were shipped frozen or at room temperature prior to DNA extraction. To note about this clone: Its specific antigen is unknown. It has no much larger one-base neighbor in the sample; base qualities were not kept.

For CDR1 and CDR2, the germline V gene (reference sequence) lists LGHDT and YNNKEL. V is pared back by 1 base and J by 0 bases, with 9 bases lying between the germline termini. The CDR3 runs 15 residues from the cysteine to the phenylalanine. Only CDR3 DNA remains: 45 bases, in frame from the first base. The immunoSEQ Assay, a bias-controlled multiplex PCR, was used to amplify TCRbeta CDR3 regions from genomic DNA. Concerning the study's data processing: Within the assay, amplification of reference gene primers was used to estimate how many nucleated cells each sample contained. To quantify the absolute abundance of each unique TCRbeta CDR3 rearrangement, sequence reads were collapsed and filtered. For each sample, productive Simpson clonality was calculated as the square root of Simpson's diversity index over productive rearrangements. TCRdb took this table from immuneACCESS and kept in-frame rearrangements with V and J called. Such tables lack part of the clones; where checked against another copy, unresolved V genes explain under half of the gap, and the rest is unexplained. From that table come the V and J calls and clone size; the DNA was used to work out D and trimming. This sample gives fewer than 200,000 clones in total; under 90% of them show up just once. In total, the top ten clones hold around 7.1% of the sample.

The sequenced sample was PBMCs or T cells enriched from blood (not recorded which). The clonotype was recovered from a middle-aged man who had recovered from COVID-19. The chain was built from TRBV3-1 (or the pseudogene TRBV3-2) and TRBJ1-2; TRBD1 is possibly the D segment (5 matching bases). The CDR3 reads CASSQVQGPNYGYTF. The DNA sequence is TGTGCCAGCAGCCAAGTCCAGGGTCCTAACTATGGCTACACCTTC.